This T cell receptor (beta chain) is drawn from a study of Graves' ophthalmopathy and Graves' hyperthyroidism. Study findings and constraints: For separating ophthalmopathy from stable hyperthyroidism, a 13-signature model gave approximately 90% sensitivity and roughly 83% specificity. Sensitivity reached approximately 71% and specificity about 78% when the model predicted ophthalmopathy progression.

RNA transcripts served as template for amplifying TCR beta CDR3 sequences. A first-round RT-PCR used HTBI primers, followed by a second-round multiplex PCR. TCRdb fed the multiplex PCR reads into MiXCR, producing one record per CDR3 protein. Altogether 350,000 to 400,000 distinct CDR3 sequences are present, less than 20% being singletons, with the ten largest covering about 7.3%. CDR1 and CDR2 (germline): MGHDK, SYGVNS. The CDR3 is 15 amino acids. V was pared by 4 bases and J by 8 bases, with 20 bases between. Many counts were recorded for this clonotype. Its antigen remains unknown. The V and J genes are TRBV25-1 and TRBJ1-2; D is unclear. This TCR was recovered from a young woman with stable Graves' hyperthyroidism. Input material: peripheral blood. CDR3 residues: CASSGGTPRVGGYTF. CDR3 coding DNA: TGTGCCAGCAGTGGGGGAACCCCGCGTGTTGGGGGCTACACCTTC.